Shown below are 5 T cell receptor beta chains from a single sample sequenced in a study of T cell responses to AZD1222 COVID-19 vaccine. Sequenced by immunoSEQ multiplex PCR; TCRdb stores in-frame clones only, minus some. The repertoire holds approximately 60,000 clones, with around 88% as singletons. The source was peripheral blood, collected 28 days after the second AZD1222 dose. The receptors come from an adult who received the AZD1222 COVID-19 vaccine.

The chain joins TRBV6-1 to TRBJ2-3, with D possibly being TRBD1 (5 bases). The CDR3 covers 17 residues. Trimming removed 2 bases from V and 1 base from J, with 16 bases in between. From germline, CDR1 is MNHNS and CDR2 SASEGT. The CDR3 nucleotides read TGTGCCAGCAGTGAAATGAAAGGGGTAGGTGGCACAGATACGCAGTATTTT. This sequence encodes CASSEMKGVGGTDTQYF.

CDR3 loop: CACNRAGGNQPQHF. The DNA of the CDR3 is TGTGCCTGCAACAGGGCAGGAGGCAATCAGCCCCAGCATTTT. J is TRBJ1-5 and V is TRBV28, with D perhaps TRBD1 (6 bases). The CDR3 runs to 14 residues. Germline V gives CDR1 MDHEN, CDR2 SYDVKM. Between the trimmed V and J ends, which lost 11 bases and 2 bases, there was a span of 16 bases.

This sequence joins TRBV5-1 and TRBJ1-2; D remains unclear. Trimming removed 0 bases from V and 8 bases from J, with 11 bases in between. Germline V gene lookup returns CDR1 SGHRS and CDR2 YFSETQ. The CDR3 runs to 13 residues. CDR3 sequence reads: CASSLDGPWGYTF. The DNA for the CDR3 is TGCGCCAGCAGCTTGGACGGGCCGTGGGGCTACACCTTC.

The J gene is TRBJ1-1, the V gene TRBV19; D gene uncertain. Germline V gene sequence: CDR1 LNHDA, CDR2 SQIVND (reference sequence). The CDR3 loop spans 14 amino acids. V was clipped by 0 bases and J by 7 bases, with 12 bases between them. CDR3 region: CASSIDVWSGEAFF. The CDR3 bases are TGTGCCAGTAGTATAGATGTTTGGAGCGGTGAAGCTTTCTTT.

The chain recombines TRBV11-3 with TRBJ2-5; 7 bases match TRBD1. Per the germline V gene, CDR1 is SGHNT and CDR2 is YENEEA. The CDR3 runs 14 residues. J lost 3 bases, V lost 5 bases, and 6 bases had no gene match. CDR3: CASSAGTAEETQYF. The CDR3 DNA sequence: TGTGCCAGCAGCGCCGGGACAGCTGAAGAGACCCAGTACTTC.